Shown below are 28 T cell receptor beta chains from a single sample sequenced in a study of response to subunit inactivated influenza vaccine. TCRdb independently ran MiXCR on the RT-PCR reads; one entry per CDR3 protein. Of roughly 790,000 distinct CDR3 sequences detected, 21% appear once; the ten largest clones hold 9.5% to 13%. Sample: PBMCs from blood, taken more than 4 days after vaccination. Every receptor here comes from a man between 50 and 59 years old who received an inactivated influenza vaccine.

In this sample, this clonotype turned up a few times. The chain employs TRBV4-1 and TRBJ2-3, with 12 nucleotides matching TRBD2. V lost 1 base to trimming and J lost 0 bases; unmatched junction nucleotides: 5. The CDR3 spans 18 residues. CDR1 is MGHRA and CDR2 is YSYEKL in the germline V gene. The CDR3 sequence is CASSQGLAGATSTDTQYF. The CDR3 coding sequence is TGCGCCAGCAGCCAAGGACTAGCGGGAGCGACTAGCACAGATACGCAGTATTTT.

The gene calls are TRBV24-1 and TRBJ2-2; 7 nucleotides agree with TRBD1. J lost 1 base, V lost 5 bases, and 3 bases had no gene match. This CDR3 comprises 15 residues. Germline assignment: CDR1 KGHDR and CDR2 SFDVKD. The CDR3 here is CATSVTGMNTGELFF. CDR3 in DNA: TGTGCCACCAGTGTGACAGGGATGAACACCGGGGAGCTGTTTTTT.

This CDR3 is CATSSRPGTDTQYF. The CDR3 DNA follows: TGTGCCACCAGCTCCCGACCCGGCACAGATACGCAGTATTTT. The genes are TRBV15 and TRBJ2-3; D call uncertain. Trimming cost V 5 bases and J 1 base, with 10 bases left between them. This CDR3 is built from 14 residues. Germline V lookup: CDR1 LNHNV, CDR2 YYDKDF (reference sequence).

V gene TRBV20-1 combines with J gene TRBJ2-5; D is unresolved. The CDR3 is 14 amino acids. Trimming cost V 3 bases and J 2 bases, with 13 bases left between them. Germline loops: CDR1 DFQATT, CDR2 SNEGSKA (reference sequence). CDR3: CSASARLGQETQYF. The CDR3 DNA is TGCAGTGCTAGTGCGAGGTTGGGTCAAGAGACCCAGTACTTC.

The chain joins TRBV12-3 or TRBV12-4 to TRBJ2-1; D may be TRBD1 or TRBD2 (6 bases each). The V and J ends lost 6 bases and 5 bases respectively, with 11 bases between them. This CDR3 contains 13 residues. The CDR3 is CASSRRGDNEQFF. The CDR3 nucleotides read TGTGCCAGCAGCCGAAGGGGGGACAATGAGCAGTTCTTC.

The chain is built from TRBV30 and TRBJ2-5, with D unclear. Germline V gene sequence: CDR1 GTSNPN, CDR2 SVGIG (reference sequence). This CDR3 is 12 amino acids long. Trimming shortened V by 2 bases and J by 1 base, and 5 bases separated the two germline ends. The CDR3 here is CAWSTGQETQYF. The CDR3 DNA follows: TGTGCCTGGAGTACGGGCCAAGAGACCCAGTACTTC.

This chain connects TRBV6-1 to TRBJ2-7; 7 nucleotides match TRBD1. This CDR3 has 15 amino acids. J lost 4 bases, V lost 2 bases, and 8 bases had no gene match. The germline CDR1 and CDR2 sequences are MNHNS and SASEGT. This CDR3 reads CASSEYQGVLYEQYF. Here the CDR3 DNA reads TGTGCCAGCAGTGAATACCAGGGGGTGCTTTACGAGCAGTACTTC.

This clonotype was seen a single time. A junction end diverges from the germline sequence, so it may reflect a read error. The DNA of the CDR3 is TGCGCCAGCAGACTGGCGCGGGGGAGCACAGATACGCAGTATTTT. It yields the protein CASRLARGSTDTQYF. The rearrangement links TRBV28 to TRBJ2-3; 7 nucleotides match TRBD2. The CDR3 consists of 15 residues. The germline V gene encodes CDR1 MDHEN and CDR2 SYDVKM.

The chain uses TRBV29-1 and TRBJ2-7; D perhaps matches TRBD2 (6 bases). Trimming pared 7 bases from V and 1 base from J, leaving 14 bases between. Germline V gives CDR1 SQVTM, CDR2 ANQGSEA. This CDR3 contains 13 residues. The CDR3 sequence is CSGGSGPSYEQYF. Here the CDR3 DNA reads TGCAGCGGTGGCAGCGGGCCGTCCTACGAGCAGTACTTC.

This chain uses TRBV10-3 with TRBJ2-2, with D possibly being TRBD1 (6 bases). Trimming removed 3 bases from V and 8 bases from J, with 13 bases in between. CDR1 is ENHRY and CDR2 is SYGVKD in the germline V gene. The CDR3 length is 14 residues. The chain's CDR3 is CAISDPPGEGELFF. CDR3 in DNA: TGTGCCATCAGTGATCCCCCAGGGGAGGGGGAGCTGTTTTTT.

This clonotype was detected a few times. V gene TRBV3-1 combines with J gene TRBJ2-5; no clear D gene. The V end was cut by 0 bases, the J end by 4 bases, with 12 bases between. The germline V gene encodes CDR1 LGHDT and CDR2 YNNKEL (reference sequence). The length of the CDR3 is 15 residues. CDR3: CASSQELSRLETQYF. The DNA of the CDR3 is TGTGCCAGCAGCCAAGAGTTATCGAGGCTAGAGACCCAGTACTTC.

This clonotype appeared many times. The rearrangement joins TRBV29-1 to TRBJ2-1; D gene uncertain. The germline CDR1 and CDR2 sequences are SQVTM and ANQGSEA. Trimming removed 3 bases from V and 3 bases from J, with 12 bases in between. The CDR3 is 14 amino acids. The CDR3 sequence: CSVDGQAFYNEQFF. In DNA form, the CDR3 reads TGCAGCGTTGATGGGCAGGCCTTCTACAATGAGCAGTTCTTC.

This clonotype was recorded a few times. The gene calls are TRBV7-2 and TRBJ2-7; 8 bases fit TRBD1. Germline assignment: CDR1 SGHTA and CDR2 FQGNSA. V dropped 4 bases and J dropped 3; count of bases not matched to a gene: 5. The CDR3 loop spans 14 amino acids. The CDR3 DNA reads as TGTGCCAGCAGCTGGGCCGGGACAGGCTACGAGCAGTACTTC. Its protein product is CASSWAGTGYEQYF. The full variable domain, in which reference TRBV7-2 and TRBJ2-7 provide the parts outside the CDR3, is GAGVSQSPSNKVTEKGKDVELRCDPISGHTALYWYRQSLGQGLEFLIYFQGNSAPDKSGLPSDRFSAERTGGSVSTLTIQRTQQEDSAVYLCASSWAGTGYEQYFGPGTRLTVT.

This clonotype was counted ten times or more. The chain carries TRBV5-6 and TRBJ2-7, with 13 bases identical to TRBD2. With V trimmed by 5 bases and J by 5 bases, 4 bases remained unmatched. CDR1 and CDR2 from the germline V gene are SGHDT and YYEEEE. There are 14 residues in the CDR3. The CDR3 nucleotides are TGTGCCAGCAGTCCGGGACTAGCGGGGAACGAGCAGTACTTC. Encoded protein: CASSPGLAGNEQYF.

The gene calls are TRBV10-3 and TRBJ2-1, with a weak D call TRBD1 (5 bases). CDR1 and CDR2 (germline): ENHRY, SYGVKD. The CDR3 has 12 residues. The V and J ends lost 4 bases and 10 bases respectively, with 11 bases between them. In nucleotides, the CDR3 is TGTGCCATCAGTGGTACAGGTCTCGAGCAGTTCTTC. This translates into CAISGTGLEQFF.

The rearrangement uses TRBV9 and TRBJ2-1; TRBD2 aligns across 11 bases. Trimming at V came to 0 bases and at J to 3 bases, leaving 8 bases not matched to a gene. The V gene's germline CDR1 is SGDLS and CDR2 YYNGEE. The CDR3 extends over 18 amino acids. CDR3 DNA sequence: TGTGCCAGCAGCGTAGAGGGGTTTGGGACTAGCGGCTACAATGAGCAGTTCTTC. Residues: CASSVEGFGTSGYNEQFF.

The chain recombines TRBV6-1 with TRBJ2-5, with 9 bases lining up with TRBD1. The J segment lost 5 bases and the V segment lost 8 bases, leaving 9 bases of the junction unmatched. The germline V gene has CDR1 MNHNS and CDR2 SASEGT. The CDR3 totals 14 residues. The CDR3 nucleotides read TGTGCCAGCTGGTGGGGACAGGGAATCGAGACCCAGTACTTC. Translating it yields CASWWGQGIETQYF.

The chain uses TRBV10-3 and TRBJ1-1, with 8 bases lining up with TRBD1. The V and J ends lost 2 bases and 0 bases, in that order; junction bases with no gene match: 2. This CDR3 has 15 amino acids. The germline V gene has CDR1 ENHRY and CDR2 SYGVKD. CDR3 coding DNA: TGTGCCATCAGTGAGGCGACAGGGGTGAACACTGAAGCTTTCTTT. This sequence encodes CAISEATGVNTEAFF.

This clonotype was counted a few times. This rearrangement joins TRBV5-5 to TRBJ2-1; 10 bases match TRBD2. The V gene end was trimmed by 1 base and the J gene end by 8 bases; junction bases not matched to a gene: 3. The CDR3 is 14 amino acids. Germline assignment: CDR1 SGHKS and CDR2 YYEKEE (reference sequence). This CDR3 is CASSLYGLADEQFF. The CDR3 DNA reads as TGTGCCAGCAGCTTGTATGGACTAGCGGATGAGCAGTTCTTC.

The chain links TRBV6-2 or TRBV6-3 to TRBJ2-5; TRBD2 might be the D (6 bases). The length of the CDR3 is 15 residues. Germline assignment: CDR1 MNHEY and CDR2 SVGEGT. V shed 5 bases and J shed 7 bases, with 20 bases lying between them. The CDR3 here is CASSTNTGTGATQYF. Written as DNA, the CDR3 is TGTGCCAGCAGTACCAACACCGGGACGGGAGCGACCCAGTACTTC.

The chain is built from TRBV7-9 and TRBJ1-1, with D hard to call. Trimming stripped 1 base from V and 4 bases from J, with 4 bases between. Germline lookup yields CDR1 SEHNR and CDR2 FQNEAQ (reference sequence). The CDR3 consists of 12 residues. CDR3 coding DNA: TGTGCCAGCAGCTTAGATCCCACTGAAGCTTTCTTT. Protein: CASSLDPTEAFF.

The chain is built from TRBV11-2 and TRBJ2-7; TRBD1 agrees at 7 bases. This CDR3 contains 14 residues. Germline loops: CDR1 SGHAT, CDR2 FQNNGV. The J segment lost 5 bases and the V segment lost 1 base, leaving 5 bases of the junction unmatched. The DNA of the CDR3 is TGTGCCAGCAGCTTAGGAGGGGGCACCCACGAGCAGTACTTC. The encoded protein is CASSLGGGTHEQYF.

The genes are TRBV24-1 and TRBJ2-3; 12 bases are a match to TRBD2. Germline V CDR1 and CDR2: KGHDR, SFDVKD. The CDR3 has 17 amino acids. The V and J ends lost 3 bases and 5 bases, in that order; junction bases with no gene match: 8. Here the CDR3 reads CATSDATSGSTEDTQYF. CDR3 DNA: TGTGCCACCAGTGATGCGACTAGCGGGAGTACCGAAGATACGCAGTATTTT.

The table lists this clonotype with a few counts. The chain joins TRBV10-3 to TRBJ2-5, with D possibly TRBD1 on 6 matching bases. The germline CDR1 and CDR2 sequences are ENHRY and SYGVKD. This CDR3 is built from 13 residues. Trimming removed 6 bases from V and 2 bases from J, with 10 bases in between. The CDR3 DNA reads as TGTGCCATCAGGCCGACAGGACAAGAGACCCAGTACTTC. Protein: CAIRPTGQETQYF.

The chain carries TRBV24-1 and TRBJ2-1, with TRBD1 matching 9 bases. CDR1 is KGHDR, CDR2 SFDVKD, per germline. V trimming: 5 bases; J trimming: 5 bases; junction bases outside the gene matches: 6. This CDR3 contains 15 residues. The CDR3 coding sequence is TGTGCCACCAGTGCCCGGGACAGGGTAAACAATGAGCAGTTCTTC. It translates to CATSARDRVNNEQFF.

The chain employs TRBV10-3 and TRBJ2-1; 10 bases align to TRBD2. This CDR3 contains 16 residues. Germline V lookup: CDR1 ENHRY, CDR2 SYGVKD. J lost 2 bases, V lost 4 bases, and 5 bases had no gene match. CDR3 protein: CAISATSGPAYNEQFF. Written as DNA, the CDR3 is TGTGCCATCAGTGCGACTAGCGGGCCCGCCTACAATGAGCAGTTCTTC.

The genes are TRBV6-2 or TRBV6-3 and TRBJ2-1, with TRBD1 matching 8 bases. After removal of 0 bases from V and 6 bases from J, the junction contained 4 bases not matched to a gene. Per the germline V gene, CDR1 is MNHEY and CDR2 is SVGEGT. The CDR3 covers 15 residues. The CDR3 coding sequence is TGTGCCAGCAGTTACTCATTCAGGGGGCTCAATGAGCAGTTCTTC. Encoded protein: CASSYSFRGLNEQFF.

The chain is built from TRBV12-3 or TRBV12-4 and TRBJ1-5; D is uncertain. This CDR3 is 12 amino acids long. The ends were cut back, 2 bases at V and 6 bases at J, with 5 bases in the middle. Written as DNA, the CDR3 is TGTGCCAGCAGTTTAACAGTTCAGCCCCAGCATTTT. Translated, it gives CASSLTVQPQHF.